This TCR beta chain appears in the sequencing data of a study of T cells in Graves' hyperthyroidism and ophthalmopathy. The study, taken as a whole, reports: Using 13 V-J features, a model discriminated ophthalmopathy from stable hyperthyroidism. It was a median around 6 months before onset that the model predicted ophthalmopathy.

From RNA transcripts, TCR beta CDR3 regions were amplified. Researchers ran a first-round RT-PCR on the TCR CDR3 using the HTBI primer set. TCRdb re-called the multiplex PCR reads with MiXCR, one entry per CDR3 protein. Among roughly 500,000 distinct CDR3 sequences, roughly 23% were seen once, and the ten largest hold 45% to 50%. From roughly 9.2 ml of fresh peripheral blood, PBMCs were isolated. Note on this clonotype: Its specificity is not known.

The CDR3 length is 16 residues. V was clipped by 5 bases and J by 7 bases; unmatched bases: 12. The germline V gene encodes CDR1 LNHDA and CDR2 SQIVND (reference sequence). This chain links TRBV19 with TRBJ2-1, with TRBD2 matching 9 bases. The receptor comes from a woman in her seventies with Graves' ophthalmopathy. The sample taken for sequencing was blood. CDR3: CASSRREGGGRNEQFF. The CDR3 DNA is TGTGCCAGTAGTCGGCGGGAGGGCGGTGGGCGAAATGAGCAGTTCTTC.